This TCR beta chain emerged from a study of T cell responses to AZD1222 COVID-19 vaccine. Data came from immunoSEQ multiplex PCR; TCRdb stores just in-frame clones and leaves some out. The sample lists about 99,000 clones; more than 80% were seen once. Points from the study as a whole: Nearly half of spike-specific TCRs reportedly target variant regions that are unmutated in the B.1.351 and B.1.1.7 variants.

Details on this clone: Its target is not known.

The V end lost 3 bases, the J end lost 0 bases, and 4 bases lay between the germline ends. The germline V gene has CDR1 SGDLS and CDR2 YYNGEE. This CDR3 spans 14 amino acids. The clonotype originates from an adult in good health. The chain is built from TRBV9 and TRBJ2-6, with D uncertain. The specimen comprised peripheral blood, sampled on day 0 of AZD1222 vaccination. The CDR3 DNA reads as TGTGCCAGCAGCGACTACTCTGGGGCCAACGTCCTGACTTTC. Its protein is CASSDYSGANVLTF.